A single sample gave rise to the 29 T cell receptor beta chains below, sequenced in a study of T cell repertoires in ileal Crohn's disease. Sequencing was performed with immunoSEQ multiplex PCR; in TCRdb, only in-frame clones are kept and a portion is missing. The sample records approximately 12,000 clones, under 80% being singletons. Source material: ileal tissue. The source of these receptors is an adult with Crohn's disease.

The chain recombines TRBV28 with TRBJ1-1; D is undetermined. Between the trimmed V and J ends, which lost 5 bases and 2 bases, there was a span of 12 bases. The CDR3 consists of 14 residues. Germline assignment: CDR1 MDHEN and CDR2 SYDVKM. The CDR3 DNA sequence: TGTGCCAGCAGTACAGCCGGCCTAAACACTGAAGCTTTCTTT. Translating gives CASSTAGLNTEAFF.

The V gene is TRBV2, the J gene TRBJ1-5; possible D gene TRBD1, 6 bases. Between the trimmed V and J ends, which lost 8 bases and 8 bases, there was a span of 16 bases. The germline gives CDR1 SNHLY, CDR2 FYNNEI. This CDR3 comprises 13 residues. Here the CDR3 reads CASSWGRVKPQHF. The DNA for the CDR3 is TGTGCCAGCTCTTGGGGGCGCGTTAAGCCCCAGCATTTT. Full variable domain (rest looked up from reference TRBV2 and TRBJ1-5): EPEVTQTPSHQVTQMGQEVILRCVPISNHLYFYWYRQILGQKVEFLVSFYNNEISEKSEIFDDQFSVERPDGSNFTLKIRSTKLEDSAMYFCASSWGRVKPQHFGDGTRLSIL.

The chain combines TRBV7-6 with TRBJ2-3; 10 nucleotides agree with TRBD1. Germline CDR1 and CDR2: SGHVS and FNYEAQ. With V trimmed by 8 bases and J by 4 bases, 6 bases remained unmatched. The CDR3 is 14 residues long. Here the CDR3 reads CASGGQGFSDTQYF. The CDR3 DNA sequence: TGTGCCAGCGGGGGACAGGGGTTTTCAGATACGCAGTATTTT.

The chain couples TRBV5-6 to TRBJ1-1; 9 bases agree with TRBD1. The CDR3 has 16 amino acids. CDR1 and CDR2 (germline): SGHDT, YYEEEE. The J segment lost 8 bases and the V segment lost 3 bases, leaving 14 bases of the junction unmatched. The DNA for the CDR3 is TGTGCCAGCAGCTCGCTCGGGACAGGGTATCTCGTCGAAGCTTTCTTT. Translating gives CASSSLGTGYLVEAFF. The whole variable domain, remainder taken from reference TRBV5-6 and TRBJ1-1, is DAGVTQSPTHLIKTRGQQVTLRCSPKSGHDTVSWYQQALGQGPQFIFQYYEEEERQRGNFPDRFSGHQFPNYSSELNVNALLLGDSALYLCASSSLGTGYLVEAFFGQGTRLTVV.

The chain carries TRBV11-2 and TRBJ1-1; D gene uncertain. The CDR3 runs to 11 residues. Germline assignment: CDR1 SGHAT and CDR2 FQNNGV. Trimming took off 5 bases at V and 4 bases at J, with 5 bases between the two ends. DNA for the CDR3: TGTGCCAGCAGCCTGGCCACTGAAGCTTTCTTT. It specifies CASSLATEAFF.

The count of this clone is one. The rearrangement links TRBV7-2 to TRBJ2-7; perhaps TRBD1 as D (6 bases). Germline values: CDR1 SGHTA, CDR2 FQGNSA. This CDR3 has 14 residues. The V and J ends lost 1 base and 4 bases respectively, with 11 bases between them. The CDR3 region has the DNA TGTGCCAGCAGCTTAGTTCTAGGGGGTTACGAGCAGTACTTC. Protein sequence: CASSLVLGGYEQYF.

The chain recombines TRBV6-1 with TRBJ2-5; perhaps TRBD2 as D (6 bases). CDR3 length equals 14 residues. Germline V gene data show CDR1 as MNHNS and CDR2 as SASEGT. The germline V and J ends were trimmed by 2 bases and 8 bases, with 15 bases remaining between them. The CDR3 spells CASSENLSRDTQYF. In DNA form, the CDR3 reads TGTGCCAGCAGTGAAAACCTCTCGCGGGATACCCAGTACTTC.

The chain recombines TRBV7-8 with TRBJ2-7, with TRBD2 matching 9 bases. The germline gives CDR1 SGHVS, CDR2 FQNEAQ. J gave up 2 bases and V 5 bases, and 7 bases lay outside the gene matches. The CDR3 totals 15 residues. CDR3 sequence reads: CASSPTGGGAYEQYF. As DNA, the CDR3 is TGTGCCAGCAGCCCGACCGGCGGGGGGGCCTACGAGCAGTACTTC.

The rearrangement links TRBV5-1 to TRBJ2-5; the match to TRBD2 covers 8 bases. J was trimmed by 4 bases and V by 4 bases; bases with no gene match: 15. The germline V gene encodes CDR1 SGHRS and CDR2 YFSETQ. There are 17 residues in the CDR3. The CDR3 DNA follows: TGCGCCAGCAGCCCGCAATTAGCGGGGCCCTCCGGAGAGACCCAGTACTTC. Protein product: CASSPQLAGPSGETQYF.

The CDR3 loop is CASSPRDRGTEAFF. The DNA for the CDR3 is TGTGCCAGCAGTCCGCGGGACAGGGGTACTGAAGCTTTCTTT. The chain couples TRBV2 to TRBJ1-1; 10 positions agree with TRBD1. Trimming removed 5 bases from V and 5 bases from J; junction bases left unmatched: 5. Germline V gene sequence: CDR1 SNHLY, CDR2 FYNNEI. This CDR3 spans 14 amino acids.

The chain recombines TRBV5-1 with TRBJ1-3; TRBD1 is a possible D gene (6 bases). This CDR3 comprises 17 residues. V dropped 4 bases and J dropped 0 bases, with 17 bases sitting between them. Germline V gene lookup returns CDR1 SGHRS and CDR2 YFSETQ. In DNA, the CDR3 is TGCGCCAGCAGCACCCAAACCGGACAGAGCTCTGGAAACACCATATATTTT. This codes for CASSTQTGQSSGNTIYF.

V is TRBV9 and J is TRBJ2-5, with no clear D. The CDR3 sequence is 14 residues long. The germline gives CDR1 SGDLS, CDR2 YYNGEE. V gave up 0 bases and J gave up 5 bases, with 11 bases separating them. For the CDR3, the DNA is TGTGCCAGCAGCGTAGAACTTCAGAGGGAGACCCAGTACTTC. It translates to CASSVELQRETQYF. Complete variable domain (other parts from reference TRBV9 and TRBJ2-5): DSGVTQTPKHLITATGQRVTLRCSPRSGDLSVYWYQQSLDQGLQFLIQYYNGEERAKGNILERFSAQQFPDLHSELNLSSLELGDSALYFCASSVELQRETQYFGPGTRLLVL.

This clone has a handful of counts. The chain uses TRBV13 and TRBJ2-3, with D possibly matching TRBD2 (7 bases). Trimming removed 3 bases from V and 8 bases from J, with 15 bases in between. Germline CDR1 reads PRHDT; CDR2 reads FYEKMQ (reference sequence). This CDR3 contains 14 residues. CDR3: CASSLSAGASTQYF. CDR3 nucleotide sequence: TGTGCCAGCAGCTTGTCGGCGGGGGCTAGTACGCAGTATTTT. Full variable domain (rest looked up from reference TRBV13 and TRBJ2-3): AAGVIQSPRHLIKEKRETATLKCYPIPRHDTVYWYQQGPGQDPQFLISFYEKMQSDKGSIPDRFSAQQFSDYHSELNMSSLELGDSALYFCASSLSAGASTQYFGPGTRLTVL.

This clone has just a few counts. This sequence joins TRBV28 and TRBJ2-2; 8 bases fit TRBD1. V shed 6 bases and J 1 base; nucleotides not matched to a gene: 4. Germline-derived CDR1 and CDR2 are MDHEN and SYDVKM. The CDR3 is made up of 15 amino acids. CDR3 nucleotide sequence: TGTGCCAGCAGAACCGGGACAGGGAACACCGGGGAGCTGTTTTTT. This encodes CASRTGTGNTGELFF.

The gene calls are TRBV5-1 and TRBJ1-2, with 11 bases fitting TRBD1. Looked up from germline, CDR1 is SGHRS and CDR2 is YFSETQ. This CDR3 comprises 16 residues. Germline trimming cut 0 bases from V and 6 bases from J; bases unmatched to any gene: 7. CDR3 amino acids: CASSLAIGTGGDGYTF. The CDR3 nucleotides read TGCGCCAGCAGCTTGGCCATTGGGACAGGGGGAGATGGCTACACCTTC.

The chain combines TRBV5-1 with TRBJ1-5; D possibly corresponds to TRBD1 (5 bases). With 0 bases removed from V and 3 bases from J, the gap between germline ends came to 10 bases. The CDR3 spans 15 residues. Germline-derived CDR1 and CDR2 are SGHRS and YFSETQ. The CDR3 loop reads CASSLGVTDNQPQHF. The CDR3 region has the DNA TGCGCCAGCAGCTTGGGTGTGACAGACAATCAGCCCCAGCATTTT.

The chain joins TRBV14 to TRBJ1-2; D unresolved. The CDR3 contains 13 residues. V was trimmed by 7 bases and J by 4 bases, leaving 13 bases between them. Germline loops: CDR1 SGHDN, CDR2 FVKESK. This CDR3 reads CASNSRHGYGYTF. In DNA, the CDR3 is TGTGCCAGCAACAGTAGACACGGCTATGGCTACACCTTC.

The chain has TRBV29-1 and TRBJ2-5; 12 bases are a match to TRBD2. CDR3 length equals 20 residues. The germline CDR1 and CDR2 sequences are SQVTM and ANQGSEA. V shed 0 bases and J 1 base; nucleotides not matched to a gene: 15. CDR3 nucleotide sequence: TGCAGCGTTGAAGATCTACAGCGGGCTAGCGGGGGGGCCAGCCAAGAGACCCAGTACTTC. As protein: CSVEDLQRASGGASQETQYF.

CDR3 amino acids: CASSPEAGLIHYGYTF. CDR3 in DNA: TGTGCCAGCAGCCCCGAGGCAGGGCTCATACACTATGGCTACACCTTC. The rearrangement joins TRBV7-9 to TRBJ1-2, with D perhaps matching TRBD1 (5 bases). CDR1 and CDR2 (germline): SEHNR, FQNEAQ (reference sequence). The CDR3 totals 16 residues. The ends were cut back, 5 bases at V and 3 bases at J, with 19 bases in the middle.

The chain couples TRBV4-3 to TRBJ1-1; D is ambiguous. V was trimmed by 1 base and J by 1 base, leaving 4 bases between them. Germline assignment: CDR1 LGHNA and CDR2 YSLEER. CDR3 size: 13 residues. DNA of the CDR3: TGCGCCAGCAGCCAAGTCCAGAACACTGAAGCTTTCTTT. Residues: CASSQVQNTEAFF.

The CDR3 here is CASSLRSGGAYNEQFF. CDR3 sequence (DNA): TGCGCCAGCAGCTTGAGGAGCGGGGGGGCCTACAATGAGCAGTTCTTC. The chain couples TRBV5-1 to TRBJ2-1, with 10 bases matching TRBD2. CDR1 and CDR2 from the germline V gene are SGHRS and YFSETQ. This CDR3 region has 16 residues. Trimming cost V 1 base and J 2 bases; bases outside gene matches: 3.

The rearrangement uses TRBV7-9 and TRBJ2-7; D is perhaps TRBD2 (5 bases). The CDR3 runs 15 residues. Per germline, CDR1 SEHNR and CDR2 FQNEAQ (reference sequence). V was shortened by 3 bases and J by 2 bases, with 14 bases between the two germline ends. CDR3 DNA: TGTGCCAGCAGCTTGGGGTCGTACGGGACCTACGAGCAGTACTTC. Protein sequence: CASSLGSYGTYEQYF. Combining the CDR3 with reference TRBV7-9 and TRBJ2-7 gives the whole variable domain DTGVSQNPRHKITKRGQNVTFRCDPISEHNRLYWYRQTLGQGPEFLTYFQNEAQLEKSRLLSDRFSAERPKGSFSTLEIQRTEQGDSAMYLCASSLGSYGTYEQYFGPGTRLTVT.

The rearrangement uses TRBV6-5 and TRBJ1-6; 8 bases align to TRBD1. The CDR3 runs to 13 residues. V gave up 11 bases and J gave up 10 bases; unmatched junction bases: 10. Germline CDR1 reads MNHEY; CDR2 reads SVGAGI. The CDR3 sequence is CAARTGLYSPLHF. CDR3 bases: TGTGCCGCGCGGACAGGGCTTTACTCACCCCTCCACTTT.

The chain employs TRBV29-1 and TRBJ2-7, with D possibly being TRBD2 (5 bases). Germline lookup yields CDR1 SQVTM and CDR2 ANQGSEA. Trimming cost V 6 bases and J 2 bases, with 14 bases left between them. The CDR3 covers 13 residues. The CDR3 DNA reads as TGCAGCGTCGCCCGCGGGTGGCCCTACGAGCAGTACTTC. It specifies CSVARGWPYEQYF.

Comments on this clone: In the same sample, other DNA sequences code for this CDR3. The chain employs TRBV18 and TRBJ2-3; D perhaps matches TRBD2 (5 bases). This CDR3 spans 14 amino acids. Germline loops: CDR1 KGHSH, CDR2 LQKENI. V was clipped by 3 bases and J by 1 base, with 8 bases between them. The CDR3 loop is CASSPTGGTDTQYF. Here the CDR3 DNA reads TGTGCCAGCTCACCGACCGGGGGCACAGATACGCAGTATTTT.

The rearrangement links TRBV30 to TRBJ1-3; 8 bases match TRBD1. This CDR3 has 15 amino acids. V trimming: 7 bases; J trimming: 1 base; junction bases outside the gene matches: 9. Germline V gene data show CDR1 as GTSNPN and CDR2 as SVGIG (reference sequence). In DNA, the CDR3 is TGTGCCTACCGGGACAGGTATTTTTCTGGAAACACCATATATTTT. Residues: CAYRDRYFSGNTIYF.

J is TRBJ2-7 and V is TRBV6-5, with unresolved D. Trimming cost V 6 bases and J 4 bases, with 10 bases left between them. The CDR3 has 12 residues. Germline values: CDR1 MNHEY, CDR2 SVGAGI. The DNA of the CDR3 is TGTGCCAGCAGCAGAGCGAGTTACGAGCAGTACTTC. This sequence encodes CASSRASYEQYF.

The chain carries TRBV5-6 and TRBJ1-6; weak D call: TRBD1 (5 bases). Germline lookup yields CDR1 SGHDT and CDR2 YYEEEE. Deletions cut 4 bases from V and 9 bases from J, with 17 bases between. The length of the CDR3 is 15 residues. Here the CDR3 reads CASSPSRNRGSPLHF. The CDR3 DNA is TGTGCCAGCAGCCCTTCCCGGAATAGGGGTTCACCCCTCCACTTT.

The chain recombines TRBV25-1 with TRBJ2-3; D ambiguous. The CDR3 runs 15 residues. The ends were cut back, 1 base at V and 0 bases at J, with 8 bases in the middle. The germline CDR1 and CDR2 sequences are MGHDK and SYGVNS. CDR3 protein: CASSEFEQSTDTQYF. The CDR3 DNA is TGTGCCAGCAGTGAATTCGAACAGAGCACAGATACGCAGTATTTT.